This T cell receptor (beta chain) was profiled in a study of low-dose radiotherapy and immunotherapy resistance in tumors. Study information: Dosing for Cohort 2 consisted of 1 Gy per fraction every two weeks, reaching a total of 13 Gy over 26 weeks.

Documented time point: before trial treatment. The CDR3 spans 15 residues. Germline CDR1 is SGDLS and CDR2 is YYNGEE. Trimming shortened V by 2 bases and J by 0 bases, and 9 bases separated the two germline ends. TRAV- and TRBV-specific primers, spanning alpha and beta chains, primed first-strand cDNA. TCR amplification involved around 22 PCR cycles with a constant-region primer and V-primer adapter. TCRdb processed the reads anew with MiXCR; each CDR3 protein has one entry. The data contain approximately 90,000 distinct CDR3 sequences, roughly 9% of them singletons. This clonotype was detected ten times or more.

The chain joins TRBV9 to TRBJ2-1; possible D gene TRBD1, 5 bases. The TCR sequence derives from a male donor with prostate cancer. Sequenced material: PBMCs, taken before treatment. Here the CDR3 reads CASSVKGNSYNEQFF. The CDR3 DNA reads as TGTGCCAGCAGCGTCAAGGGGAACTCCTACAATGAGCAGTTCTTC.